This TCR beta chain was sequenced during a study of cytomegalovirus exposure and HLA in healthy donors. On the study more broadly: A subsequent analysis reported that the roughly 120 validation repertoires were produced on the same platform that had also been used for the roughly 710 first-cohort repertoires. Broader study findings: In vitro assays verified that three CMV-associated chains recognized CMV antigens specifically. Rare TCR sequences predominated, though certain public TCRs were found in many donors.

Separate from the approximately 670-subject first cohort, the roughly 120-subject validation cohort was the one that the donors belonged to. Remarks on this clone: Its matching antigen is unknown.

This table comes from immunoSEQ multiplex PCR, and its TCRdb copy is limited to in-frame clones, with some not included. Of some 160,000 clones listed, just over 90% were seen once; the top ten hold approximately 0.7%. V dropped 3 bases and J dropped 15; count of bases not matched to a gene: 7. CDR3 size: 14 residues. CDR1 is MNHNS, CDR2 SASEGT, per germline. J is TRBJ2-1 and V is TRBV6-1; 14 bases are shared with TRBD2. The source of this sequence is a man aged 18 to 35 in good health and CMV-seronegative. The specimen was PBMCs. The chain's CDR3 is CASSETSGGATPFF. CDR3 bases: TGTGCCAGCAGTGAGACTAGCGGGGGGGCTACACCGTTCTTC.